A selection of T cell receptor beta chains follows, all from one sample in a study of blood T cells in healthy people across ages. Using its own MiXCR run on the 5' RACE reads, TCRdb lists one record per CDR3 protein. The sample consists of fewer than 900,000 distinct CDR3 sequences, roughly 41% of them appearing once. Material for sequencing was blood. These receptors all stem from a woman aged 55-69 years in good health. CDR3s include the opening cysteine and the closing phenylalanine or tryptophan. A D gene is named only where the DNA matches it firmly. Part of the rows lack a size; the others show once, few, many or a class for expanded clones.

>TRBV20-1|.|.|TRBJ2-3
CSARWSTDTQYF
TGCAGTGCTAGGTGGAGCACAGATACGCAGTATTTT
>TRBV10-3|.|.|TRBJ2-3
CAIRESTDTQYF
TGTGCCATCAGGGAGAGCACAGATACGCAGTATTTT
>TRBV9|TRBD2|.|TRBJ2-1
CASSPGTSARNEQFF
TGTGCCAGCAGCCCCGGGACTAGCGCTCGCAATGAGCAGTTCTTC
>TRBV12-3/TRBV12-4|TRBD1|few|TRBJ1-2
CASSLKQGGGNYGYTF
TGTGCCAGCAGTTTGAAACAGGGGGGAGGGAACTATGGCTACACCTTC
>TRBV27|.|few|TRBJ2-7
CASNLPHIPSSYEQYF
TGTGCCAGCAATCTCCCCCATATCCCGAGCTCCTACGAGCAGTACTTC
>TRBV19|.|.|TRBJ1-2
CASTLGRVYGYTF
TGTGCCAGCACTCTAGGCAGGGTCTATGGCTACACCTTC
>TRBV10-3|TRBD1|.|TRBJ2-7
CAISEGQGGYEQYF
TGTGCCATCAGTGAAGGACAGGGTGGCTACGAGCAGTACTTC
>TRBV7-2|.|.|TRBJ2-2
CASSLVYTGELFF
TGTGCCAGCAGCTTAGTATACACCGGGGAGCTGTTTTTT
>TRBV29-1|.|few|TRBJ2-2
CSVEAGSLRELFF
TGCAGCGTTGAAGCAGGAAGCCTCCGGGAGCTGTTTTTT
>TRBV5-5|.|many|TRBJ2-3
CASSSTTDTDTQYF
TGTGCCAGCAGTTCTACGACGGACACAGATACGCAGTATTTT
>TRBV12-5|.|.|TRBJ2-1
CASGSEHGESVLGQFF
TGTGCTAGTGGTTCCGAACACGGGGAATCAGTTCTAGGGCAGTTCTTC
>TRBV5-1|.|few|TRBJ2-1
CASREDTTGFQQFF
TGCGCCAGCAGGGAGGACACTACAGGTTTTCAGCAGTTCTTC
>TRBV6-5|.|.|TRBJ2-1
CASSAGVANEQFF
TGTGCCAGCAGTGCCGGGGTAGCGAATGAGCAGTTCTTC
>TRBV21-1|.|.|TRBJ2-5
CASGKATSGSLEETQYF
TGTGCCAGCGGCAAAGCCACTAGCGGGAGTTTAGAAGAGACCCAGTACTTC
>TRBV4-2|TRBD1|many|TRBJ1-2
CASSSRTGANYGYTF
TGTGCCAGCAGCTCCCGGACAGGGGCTAACTATGGCTACACCTTC
>TRBV11-3|.|few|TRBJ2-5
CASSPRYPRTGPQETQYF
TGTGCCAGCAGCCCACGATACCCCCGAACAGGGCCACAAGAGACCCAGTACTTC
>TRBV3-1|.|few|TRBJ2-7
CASSLNLNEQYF
TGTGCCAGCAGCCTAAACCTAAACGAGCAGTACTTC
>TRBV2|TRBD2|few|TRBJ2-1
CASSEVGGRALNEQFF
TGTGCCAGCAGTGAAGTCGGCGGGAGGGCCTTAAATGAGCAGTTCTTC
>TRBV5-1|TRBD1|few|TRBJ2-7
CASSGGQGASYEQYF
TGCGCCAGCAGCGGGGGACAGGGGGCAAGCTACGAGCAGTACTTC
>TRBV6-5|.|once|TRBJ1-2
CAAGDYGYTF
TGTGCGGCCGGGGACTATGGCTACACCTTC
>TRBV5-1|TRBD1|.|TRBJ2-2
CASSPDRGRTNTGELFF
TGCGCCAGCAGTCCGGACAGGGGGCGAACAAACACCGGGGAGCTGTTTTTT
>TRBV5-1|TRBD1|.|TRBJ2-2
CASSNRDRVVGELFF
TGCGCCAGCAGCAACCGGGACAGGGTCGTCGGGGAGCTGTTTTTT
>TRBV11-2|.|once|TRBJ2-1
CASSSEGPGWNNEQFF
TGTGCCAGCAGCTCTGAGGGGCCAGGCTGGAACAATGAGCAGTTCTTC
>TRBV11-2|TRBD2|.|TRBJ2-4
CASSSFGTMKNIQYF
TGTGCCAGCAGCTCCTTCGGGACTATGAAAAACATTCAGTACTTC
>TRBV7-2|.|.|TRBJ2-5
CASSTLGEETQYF
TGTGCCAGCAGCACCCTCGGAGAAGAGACCCAGTACTTC